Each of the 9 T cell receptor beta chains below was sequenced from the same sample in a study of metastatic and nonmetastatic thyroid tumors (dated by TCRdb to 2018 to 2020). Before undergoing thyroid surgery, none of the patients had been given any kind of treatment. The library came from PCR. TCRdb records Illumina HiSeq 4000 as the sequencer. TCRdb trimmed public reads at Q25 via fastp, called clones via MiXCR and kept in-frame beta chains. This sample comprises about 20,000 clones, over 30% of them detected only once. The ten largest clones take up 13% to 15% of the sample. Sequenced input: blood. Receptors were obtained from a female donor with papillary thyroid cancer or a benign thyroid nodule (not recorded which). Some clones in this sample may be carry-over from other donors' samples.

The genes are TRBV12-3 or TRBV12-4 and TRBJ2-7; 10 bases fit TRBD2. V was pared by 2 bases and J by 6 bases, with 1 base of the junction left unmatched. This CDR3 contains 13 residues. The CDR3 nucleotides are TGTGCCAGCAGTTTACTAGCGGGAGCCGAGCAGTACTTC. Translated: CASSLLAGAEQYF.

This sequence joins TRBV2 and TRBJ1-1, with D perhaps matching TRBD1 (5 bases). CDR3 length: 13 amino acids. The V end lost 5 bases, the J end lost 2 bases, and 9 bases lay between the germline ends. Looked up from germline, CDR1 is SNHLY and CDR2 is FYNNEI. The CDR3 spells CASSQGENTEAFF. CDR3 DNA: TGTGCCAGCAGTCAGGGAGAAAACACTGAAGCTTTCTTT.

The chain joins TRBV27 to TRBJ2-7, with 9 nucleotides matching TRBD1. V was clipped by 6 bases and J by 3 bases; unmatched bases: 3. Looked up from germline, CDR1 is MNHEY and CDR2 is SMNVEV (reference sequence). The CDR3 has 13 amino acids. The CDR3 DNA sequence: TGTGCCAGCAGGGGGACAGGGTTCTACGAGCAGTACTTC. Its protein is CASRGTGFYEQYF.

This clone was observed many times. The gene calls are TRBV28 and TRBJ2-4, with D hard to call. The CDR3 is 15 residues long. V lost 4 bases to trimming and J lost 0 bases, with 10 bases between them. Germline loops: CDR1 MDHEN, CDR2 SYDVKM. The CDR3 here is CASSSGSIAKNIQYF. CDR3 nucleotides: TGTGCCAGCAGTTCCGGGTCTATAGCCAAAAACATTCAGTACTTC.

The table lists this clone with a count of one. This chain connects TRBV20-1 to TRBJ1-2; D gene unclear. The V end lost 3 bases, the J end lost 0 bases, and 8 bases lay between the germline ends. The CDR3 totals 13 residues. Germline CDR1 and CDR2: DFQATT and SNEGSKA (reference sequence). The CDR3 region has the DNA TGCAGTGCTAGTAAGGCCACTAACTATGGCTACACCTTC. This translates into CSASKATNYGYTF.

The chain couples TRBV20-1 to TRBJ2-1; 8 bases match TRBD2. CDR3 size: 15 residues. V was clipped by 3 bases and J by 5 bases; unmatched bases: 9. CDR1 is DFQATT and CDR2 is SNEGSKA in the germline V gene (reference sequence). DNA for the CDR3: TGCAGTGCTAGTCGATTCGCGGGGGGAGACAATGAGCAGTTCTTC. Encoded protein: CSASRFAGGDNEQFF.

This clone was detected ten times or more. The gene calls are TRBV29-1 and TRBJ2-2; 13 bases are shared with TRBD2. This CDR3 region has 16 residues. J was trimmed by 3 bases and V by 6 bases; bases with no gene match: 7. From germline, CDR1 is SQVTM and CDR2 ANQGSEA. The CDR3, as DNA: TGCAGCGTCCAGGGACTAGCGGGGCCGGACACCGGGGAGCTGTTTTTT. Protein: CSVQGLAGPDTGELFF.

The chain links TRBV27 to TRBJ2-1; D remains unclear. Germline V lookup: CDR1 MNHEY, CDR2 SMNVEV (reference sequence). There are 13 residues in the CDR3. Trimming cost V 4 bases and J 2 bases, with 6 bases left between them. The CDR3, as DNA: TGTGCCAGCAGTTCGGATACCTACAATGAGCAGTTCTTC. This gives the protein CASSSDTYNEQFF.

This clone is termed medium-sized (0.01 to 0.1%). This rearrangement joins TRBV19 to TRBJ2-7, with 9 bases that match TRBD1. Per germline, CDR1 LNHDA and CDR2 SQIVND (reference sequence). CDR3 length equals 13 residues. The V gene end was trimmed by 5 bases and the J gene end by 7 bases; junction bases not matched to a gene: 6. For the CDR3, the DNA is TGTGCCAGTAGTTCCTGGACAGGGGTGGAGCAGTACTTC. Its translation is CASSSWTGVEQYF.